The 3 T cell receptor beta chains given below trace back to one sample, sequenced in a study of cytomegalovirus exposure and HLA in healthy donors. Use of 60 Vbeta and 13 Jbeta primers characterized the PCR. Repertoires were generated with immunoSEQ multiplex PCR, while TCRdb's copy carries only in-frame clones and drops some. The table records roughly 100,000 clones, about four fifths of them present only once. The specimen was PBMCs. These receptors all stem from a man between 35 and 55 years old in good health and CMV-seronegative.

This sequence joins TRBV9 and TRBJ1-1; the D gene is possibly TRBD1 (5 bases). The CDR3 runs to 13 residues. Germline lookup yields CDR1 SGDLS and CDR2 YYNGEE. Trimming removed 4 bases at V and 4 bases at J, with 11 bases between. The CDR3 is CASSSWGFTEAFF. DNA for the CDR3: TGTGCCAGCAGCTCCTGGGGCTTCACTGAAGCTTTCTTT.

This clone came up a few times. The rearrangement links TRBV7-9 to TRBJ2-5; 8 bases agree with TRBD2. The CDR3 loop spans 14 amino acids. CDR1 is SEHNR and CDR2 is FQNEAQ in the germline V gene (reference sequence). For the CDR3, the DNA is TGTTCCGGGCGGTTTAGCGGGAACCAAGAGACCCAGTACTTC. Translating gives CSGRFSGNQETQYF.

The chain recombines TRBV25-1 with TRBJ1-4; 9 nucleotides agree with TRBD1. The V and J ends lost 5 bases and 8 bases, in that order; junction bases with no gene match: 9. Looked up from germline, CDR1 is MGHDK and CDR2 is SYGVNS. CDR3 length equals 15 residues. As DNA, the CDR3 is TGTGCCAGCAGTCCACTCGGGACAGGGTACGAAAAACTGTTTTTT. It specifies CASSPLGTGYEKLFF.